Sequencing of this T cell receptor (beta chain) was carried out in a study of response to subunit inactivated influenza vaccine. With regard to this clonotype: Its cognate antigen is unknown.

General study results and limits: T cells newly recruited by each seasonal influenza vaccination are few, the authors suggested.

TCRdb analysed the RT-PCR reads with MiXCR anew, one entry per CDR3 protein. The sample contains 450,000 to 550,000 distinct CDR3 sequences, approximately 24% of which appear only once. The CDR3 is made up of 18 amino acids. Germline CDR1 reads LGHNA; CDR2 reads YSLEER. The V segment lost 1 base and the J segment 5 bases; nucleotides outside the gene matches: 15. This receptor was taken from a man aged 50-59 years who received an inactivated influenza vaccine. Sequencing used CD4+ T cells sorted from PBMCs, obtained more than 4 days after vaccination. The J gene is TRBJ2-7, the V gene TRBV4-3; 9 bases fit TRBD1. CDR3 coding DNA: TGCGCCAGCAGCCAAGCTAGGTTCTCTGGGACAGGGTTCCACGAGCAGTACTTC. Translation gives CASSQARFSGTGFHEQYF.